This T cell receptor beta chain was recovered during a study of PD-L1 blockade in urothelial cancer. As for the study in general: In terms of prior chemotherapy, patients had received 0 to 3 regimens. Blood underwent analysis 3 weeks (second dose) and 6 weeks after treatment began.

Per germline, CDR1 MNHEY and CDR2 SMNVEV (reference sequence). The V gene end was trimmed by 6 bases and the J gene end by 6 bases; junction bases not matched to a gene: 10. CDR3 length equals 14 residues. Profiling relied on immunoSEQ multiplex PCR, and the TCRdb table lists in-frame clones only, not all of them. The sample holds some 45,000 clones; approximately 91% are singletons and the top ten take around 25%. Described time point: pretreatment peripheral blood. The sequencing used PBMCs, collected around atezolizumab (anti-PD-L1) treatment. The rearrangement joins TRBV27 to TRBJ2-7, with 8 bases aligning to TRBD2. This sequence originates from a donor at least 40 years old with urothelial cancer. The CDR3 reads CASRRSGRGGEQYF. In nucleotides, the CDR3 is TGTGCCAGCAGACGGAGCGGGAGAGGGGGCGAGCAGTACTTC.